The rows below give T cell receptor beta chains drawn from one sample of a study of graft-versus-host responses after intestinal transplantation. The protocol was immunoSEQ multiplex PCR, while the TCRdb copy is restricted to in-frame clones and leaves out a portion. The top ten hold roughly 18% of the sample, which has some 40,000 clones, around 87% seen once. Source: ileum tissue, taken roughly 200 days after intestinal transplant. Receptor source: a human patient who received an intestinal transplant, so some T cells may come from the graft donor. CDR3s include the opening cysteine and the closing phenylalanine or tryptophan. The order of the fields is clone size, J gene, V gene, D gene, CDR3 protein, CDR3 DNA. D genes are given only for firm matches. Where a row states a size, it is once, few, many or the class of an expanded clone; other rows omit it.

size: .
J: TRBJ2-1
V: TRBV10-1
D: .
CDR3: CASSESWSNEQFF
DNA: TGCGCCAGCAGTGAGTCTTGGTCAAATGAGCAGTTCTTC

size: .
J: TRBJ2-5
V: TRBV18
D: .
CDR3: CASSPGEETQYF
DNA: TGTGCCAGCTCACCGGGGGAAGAGACCCAGTACTTC

size: .
J: TRBJ1-2
V: TRBV14
D: .
CDR3: CASSLDGTYGYTF
DNA: TGTGCCAGCAGTCTGGACGGCACCTATGGCTACACCTTC

size: .
J: TRBJ2-5
V: TRBV5-6
D: .
CDR3: CASHPIGGRDETQYF
DNA: TGTGCCAGCCACCCTATCGGGGGGCGGGATGAGACCCAGTACTTC

size: .
J: TRBJ2-1
V: TRBV19
D: TRBD1
CDR3: CASTPTGANEQFF
DNA: TGTGCCAGTACCCCCACAGGGGCCAATGAGCAGTTCTTC

size: .
J: TRBJ2-5
V: TRBV28
D: .
CDR3: CASSFRGLLQQKETQYF
DNA: TGTGCCAGCAGTTTTCGAGGGCTCCTACAGCAGAAAGAGACCCAGTACTTC

size: .
J: TRBJ1-5
V: TRBV28
D: .
CDR3: CASSFWSEDQPQHF
DNA: TGTGCCAGCAGTTTTTGGTCGGAAGATCAGCCCCAGCATTTT

size: few
J: TRBJ2-7
V: TRBV5-1
D: .
CDR3: CASSLRSRGRDEQYF
DNA: TGCGCCAGCAGCCTTAGGAGCAGGGGTAGAGACGAGCAGTACTTC

size: .
J: TRBJ1-1
V: TRBV2
D: .
CDR3: CAIKQGNTEAFF
DNA: TGTGCCATAAAGCAGGGGAACACTGAAGCTTTCTTT

size: .
J: TRBJ2-1
V: TRBV6-5
D: TRBD2
CDR3: CASSLLAGGRNEQFF
DNA: TGTGCCAGCAGTCTACTAGCGGGGGGGAGGAATGAGCAGTTCTTC

size: .
J: TRBJ2-2
V: TRBV11-2
D: .
CDR3: CASSQWTLTLMTTGELFF
DNA: TGTGCCAGCAGCCAATGGACCCTAACCCTCATGACCACCGGGGAGCTGTTTTTT

size: .
J: TRBJ1-1
V: TRBV27
D: .
CDR3: CASSPLEGWGTEAFF
DNA: TGTGCCAGCAGTCCCTTAGAGGGCTGGGGCACTGAAGCTTTCTTT

size: .
J: TRBJ2-7
V: TRBV4-2
D: TRBD2
CDR3: CASSQGGGSYEQYF
DNA: TGTGCCAGCAGCCAAGGGGGGGGGAGCTACGAGCAGTACTTC

size: .
J: TRBJ2-5
V: TRBV29-1
D: .
CDR3: CSVGKRETTGEQYF
DNA: TGCAGCGTGGGGAAACGGGAGACGACCGGGGAGCAGTACTTC

size: few
J: TRBJ2-7
V: TRBV5-1
D: .
CDR3: CASSLGRSYEQYF
DNA: TGCGCCAGCAGCTTGGGCCGTTCCTACGAGCAGTACTTC

size: .
J: TRBJ2-5
V: TRBV21-1
D: .
CDR3: CASSKRLGGWETQYF
DNA: TGTGCCAGCAGCAAAAGACTAGGCGGGTGGGAGACCCAGTACTTC

size: .
J: TRBJ1-1
V: TRBV19
D: TRBD1
CDR3: CASSSWTGGNTEAFF
DNA: TGTGCCAGTAGTTCATGGACAGGGGGGAACACTGAAGCTTTCTTT

size: .
J: TRBJ1-1
V: TRBV6-5
D: .
CDR3: CASSYNGGTEAFF
DNA: TGTGCCAGCAGTTACAATGGGGGCACTGAAGCTTTCTTT

size: once
J: TRBJ2-2
V: TRBV5-1
D: .
CDR3: CASSLYPGELFF
DNA: TGCGCCAGCAGTCTGTATCCCGGGGAGCTGTTTTTT

size: .
J: TRBJ2-5
V: TRBV5-1
D: .
CDR3: CASSLQETQYF
DNA: TGCGCCAGCAGCCTCCAAGAGACCCAGTACTTC

size: .
J: TRBJ1-1
V: TRBV4-1
D: .
CDR3: CASSQGTGHPGTEAFF
DNA: TGCGCCAGCAGCCAAGGGACGGGACACCCGGGCACTGAAGCTTTCTTT

size: .
J: TRBJ2-7
V: TRBV5-4
D: .
CDR3: CASSSGQLVYEQYF
DNA: TGTGCCAGCAGCTCAGGACAGCTGGTTTACGAGCAGTACTTC

size: .
J: TRBJ1-2
V: TRBV29-1
D: TRBD1
CDR3: CSVLGTGGGYTF
DNA: TGCAGCGTACTTGGGACAGGGGGTGGCTACACCTTC

size: .
J: TRBJ2-1
V: TRBV27
D: TRBD2
CDR3: CASSRTLAASYNEQFF
DNA: TGTGCCAGCAGCCGAACCCTAGCGGCCTCCTACAATGAGCAGTTCTTC

size: .
J: TRBJ1-1
V: TRBV7-9
D: TRBD1
CDR3: CASSSLTGGKNTEAFF
DNA: TGTGCCAGCAGCAGCTTGACAGGGGGCAAGAACACTGAAGCTTTCTTT

size: .
J: TRBJ2-5
V: TRBV2
D: .
CDR3: CASSANPAAETQYF
DNA: TGTGCCAGCAGCGCAAACCCGGCGGCGGAGACCCAGTACTTC

size: .
J: TRBJ2-7
V: TRBV5-1
D: .
CDR3: CASSTGEGNYEQYF
DNA: TGCGCCAGCAGTACAGGGGAGGGCAACTACGAGCAGTACTTC

size: .
J: TRBJ2-7
V: TRBV5-4
D: TRBD1
CDR3: CASSKQGFNEQYF
DNA: TGTGCCAGCAGCAAACAGGGGTTCAACGAGCAGTACTTC

size: .
J: TRBJ2-3
V: TRBV7-2
D: TRBD2
CDR3: CASSPHGGTTVF
DNA: TGTGCCAGCAGCCCCCACGGGGGGACTACTGTTTTT

size: once
J: TRBJ2-1
V: TRBV7-8
D: TRBD2
CDR3: CASSLIAGGNNEQFF
DNA: TGTGCCAGCAGCTTAATAGCGGGAGGCAACAATGAGCAGTTCTTC

size: few
J: TRBJ2-7
V: TRBV5-6
D: .
CDR3: CASSFGGYEQYF
DNA: TGTGCCAGCAGCTTCGGGGGATACGAGCAGTACTTC

size: .
J: TRBJ2-7
V: TRBV25-1
D: TRBD1
CDR3: CASKPPGTGPYEQYF
DNA: TGTGCCAGCAAACCTCCCGGGACAGGGCCCTACGAGCAGTACTTC

size: few
J: TRBJ2-7
V: TRBV27
D: .
CDR3: CASWGGVGGYEQYF
DNA: TGTGCCAGCTGGGGTGGAGTAGGGGGCTACGAGCAGTACTTC

size: .
J: TRBJ1-2
V: TRBV27
D: .
CDR3: CASSSLDYIGYTF
DNA: TGTGCCAGCAGTTCCCTGGACTATATTGGCTACACCTTC

size: .
J: TRBJ1-5
V: TRBV28
D: TRBD1
CDR3: CASSEGAPPPQPQHF
DNA: TGTGCCAGCAGTGAGGGGGCGCCCCCCCCTCAGCCCCAGCATTTT